These 20 T cell receptor beta chains originate from one sample sequenced in a study of cytomegalovirus exposure and HLA in healthy donors (dated by TCRdb to about 2017). Library generation was performed with the immunoSEQ multiplex PCR assay. TCRdb took this table from immuneACCESS and kept in-frame rearrangements with V and J called. Such tables lack part of the clones; where checked against another copy, unresolved V genes explain under half of the gap, and the rest is unexplained. The sample yields 100,000 to 150,000 clones; about 83% were counted once. Approximately 4.9% of the sample is taken by the ten largest. Sequences were obtained from PBMCs. The receptors were sampled from a man younger than 35 in good health and CMV-seronegative.

CDR3 nucleotides: TGCGCCAGCAGCCTCCGGGACCCGGGGAGGGAGACCCAGTACTTC. It translates to CASSLRDPGRETQYF. The chain employs TRBV5-1 and TRBJ2-5; D possibly corresponds to TRBD2 (6 bases). Trimming left V 4 bases short and J 5 bases short, with 18 bases between. The CDR3 is made up of 15 amino acids. CDR1 and CDR2 from the germline V gene are SGHRS and YFSETQ.

The CDR3 spells CASSGKVRDTGELFF. The CDR3 nucleotides read TGTGCCTCCAGCGGAAAGGTACGAGACACCGGGGAGCTGTTTTTT. The rearrangement joins TRBV2 to TRBJ2-2; D perhaps matches TRBD2 (5 bases). This CDR3 has 15 amino acids. Germline lookup yields CDR1 SNHLY and CDR2 FYNNEI. Trimming took off 11 bases at V and 3 bases at J, with 19 bases between the two ends.

This rearrangement joins TRBV30 to TRBJ2-5; TRBD2 might be the D (5 bases). Trimming took 5 bases from V and 3 from J, leaving 10 bases between them. Germline V gene lookup returns CDR1 GTSNPN and CDR2 SVGIG (reference sequence). This CDR3 has 12 residues. This chain's CDR3 is CAWGPGEETQYF. DNA for the CDR3: TGTGCCTGGGGGCCCGGGGAAGAGACCCAGTACTTC. Looking up the rest from reference TRBV30 and TRBJ2-5 gives the full variable domain: SQTIHQWPATLVQPVGSPLSLECTVEGTSNPNLYWYRQAAGRGLQLLFYSVGIGQISSEVPQNLSASRPQDRQFILSSKKLLLSDSGFYLCAWGPGEETQYFGPGTRLLVL.

The V call is TRBV2, the J call TRBJ1-2; TRBD1 aligns across 11 bases. CDR1 is SNHLY, CDR2 FYNNEI, per germline. The CDR3 is 15 residues long. V lost 5 bases, J lost 4 bases, and 6 bases stayed unmatched. The CDR3 loop is CASSTRDRGSYGYTF. Written as DNA, the CDR3 is TGTGCCAGCAGTACCCGGGACAGGGGGTCCTATGGCTACACCTTC.

This rearrangement joins TRBV6-6 to TRBJ1-3; D perhaps matches TRBD1 (5 bases). V lost 4 bases, J lost 2 bases, and 9 bases lay in between. The CDR3 consists of 14 residues. CDR1 and CDR2 from the germline V gene are MNHNY and SVGAGI (reference sequence). CDR3 sequence: CASSFVRAGNTIYF. The DNA of the CDR3 is TGTGCCAGCAGTTTCGTCAGGGCTGGAAACACCATATATTTT.

V gene TRBV10-3 combines with J gene TRBJ2-2; TRBD2 matches at 9 bases. CDR1 and CDR2 (germline): ENHRY, SYGVKD. There are 16 residues in the CDR3. With 3 bases clipped from V and 0 bases from J, the junction kept 2 bases outside the gene matches. CDR3 residues: CAISEASGANTGELFF. In nucleotides, the CDR3 is TGTGCCATCAGTGAAGCTAGCGGGGCGAACACCGGGGAGCTGTTTTTT.

V is TRBV18 and J is TRBJ2-1; 10 bases fit TRBD2. The CDR3 has 15 residues. The V gene end was trimmed by 4 bases and the J gene end by 8 bases; junction bases not matched to a gene: 8. Per the germline V gene, CDR1 is KGHSH and CDR2 is LQKENI. CDR3 sequence reads: CASSLAGTSVDEQFF. DNA of the CDR3: TGTGCCAGCTCACTGGCCGGGACTAGCGTCGATGAGCAGTTCTTC.

The rearrangement joins TRBV30 to TRBJ1-2, with 8 nucleotides matching TRBD1. Germline values: CDR1 GTSNPN, CDR2 SVGIG (reference sequence). The CDR3 covers 16 residues. J was trimmed by 8 bases and V by 0 bases; bases with no gene match: 14. The CDR3 DNA sequence: TGTGCCTGGAGTGTACTAGTAGGGACAGGCCCTGCAGGCTACACCTTC. Encoded protein: CAWSVLVGTGPAGYTF. Variable domain in full (rest from reference TRBV30 and TRBJ1-2): SQTIHQWPATLVQPVGSPLSLECTVEGTSNPNLYWYRQAAGRGLQLLFYSVGIGQISSEVPQNLSASRPQDRQFILSSKKLLLSDSGFYLCAWSVLVGTGPAGYTFGSGTRLTVV.

This chain's CDR3 is CASSESGLNTEAFF. The CDR3 DNA sequence: TGTGCCAGCAGTGAATCAGGGCTGAACACTGAAGCTTTCTTT. The chain carries TRBV6-1 and TRBJ1-1; maybe TRBD1 (5 bases). Trimming stripped 2 bases from V and 0 bases from J, with 7 bases between. This CDR3 is built from 14 residues. Per germline, CDR1 MNHNS and CDR2 SASEGT.

The chain recombines TRBV13 with TRBJ2-7; 11 positions match TRBD2. Germline loops: CDR1 PRHDT, CDR2 FYEKMQ (reference sequence). V gave up 4 bases and J gave up 8 bases; unmatched junction bases: 7. The CDR3 length is 14 residues. The CDR3 coding sequence is TGTGCCAGCAGCTCCACTAGCGGGGGAGGCAAGCAGTACTTC. Encoded protein: CASSSTSGGGKQYF.

This chain uses TRBV15 with TRBJ1-2, with D possibly matching TRBD1 (6 bases). The germline CDR1 and CDR2 sequences are LNHNV and YYDKDF (reference sequence). The CDR3 contains 14 residues. Trimming left V 3 bases short and J 4 bases short, with 12 bases between. The DNA for the CDR3 is TGTGCCACCAGCAGCGACTTGGGGGCCTATGGCTACACCTTC. It specifies CATSSDLGAYGYTF.

The J gene is TRBJ2-2, the V gene TRBV4-2; 9 bases fit TRBD1. The CDR3 loop spans 18 amino acids. Germline V gene sequence: CDR1 LGHNA, CDR2 YNFKEQ. Unmatched junction bases numbered 8, after V lost 0 bases and J lost 3 bases. The CDR3, as DNA: TGTGCCAGCAGCCAAGAGACGACAGGGGGAATGGACACCGGGGAGCTGTTTTTT. Protein sequence: CASSQETTGGMDTGELFF.

This clone came up once. V is TRBV9 and J is TRBJ1-3; TRBD1 is a possible D gene (6 bases). Germline CDR1 SGDLS, CDR2 YYNGEE. The CDR3 sequence is 13 residues long. The V end was cut by 4 bases, the J end by 7 bases, with 12 bases between. The CDR3 DNA is TGTGCCAGCAGCACTTGGGGGCAGAACACCATATATTTT. Its translation: CASSTWGQNTIYF. The variable domain in full, completed from reference TRBV9 and TRBJ1-3, reads DSGVTQTPKHLITATGQRVTLRCSPRSGDLSVYWYQQSLDQGLQFLIQYYNGEERAKGNILERFSAQQFPDLHSELNLSSLELGDSALYFCASSTWGQNTIYFGEGSWLTVV.

This sequence joins TRBV30 and TRBJ2-3, with D maybe TRBD2 (7 bases). V dropped 2 bases and J dropped 4 bases, with 13 bases sitting between them. The CDR3 contains 14 residues. The V gene's germline CDR1 is GTSNPN and CDR2 SVGIG (reference sequence). CDR3: CAWSRGGEPDTQYF. Here the CDR3 DNA reads TGTGCCTGGAGTAGGGGGGGGGAGCCAGATACGCAGTATTTT.

The rearrangement links TRBV18 to TRBJ1-1; 9 bases match TRBD1. Trimming took 4 bases from V and 0 from J; bases not matched to a gene: 9. This CDR3 is 17 amino acids long. Germline-derived CDR1 and CDR2 are KGHSH and LQKENI. In nucleotides, the CDR3 is TGTGCCAGCTCACAACGGGACAGGGCCGTCTTGAACACTGAAGCTTTCTTT. Its translation: CASSQRDRAVLNTEAFF.

V gene TRBV6-1 combines with J gene TRBJ1-2; no firm D call. V was clipped by 3 bases and J by 5 bases, with 13 bases between them. The CDR3 is made up of 14 amino acids. Per the germline V gene, CDR1 is MNHNS and CDR2 is SASEGT. The CDR3 loop reads CASSDSGSRYGYTF. The CDR3 DNA sequence: TGTGCCAGCAGTGATAGCGGCAGCCGTTATGGCTACACCTTC.

The chain carries TRBV27 and TRBJ2-7, with TRBD1 identical over 9 bases. CDR3 length equals 14 residues. Germline trimming cut 5 bases from V and 3 bases from J; bases unmatched to any gene: 5. Germline loops: CDR1 MNHEY, CDR2 SMNVEV (reference sequence). In DNA form, the CDR3 reads TGTGCCAGCAGTCCCCCGGACAGGGGCTACGAGCAGTACTTC. Translation: CASSPPDRGYEQYF.

This clone was seen a handful of times. One junction end disagrees with the germline gene, perhaps due to a read error. The rearrangement links TRBV6-1 to TRBJ1-5, with unresolved D. The CDR3 is 12 residues long. Germline CDR1 MNHNS, CDR2 SASEGT. The CDR3 is CASRRERQPQHF. The DNA of the CDR3 is TGTGCAAGCAGGAGGGAACGTCAGCCCCAGCATTTT.

The chain uses TRBV7-6 and TRBJ1-4; maybe TRBD1 (5 bases). The V end was cut by 5 bases, the J end by 12 bases, with 19 bases between. Looked up from germline, CDR1 is SGHVS and CDR2 is FNYEAQ. The CDR3 is 14 amino acids. The CDR3: CASSQTGEGHELFF. DNA for the CDR3: TGTGCCAGCAGCCAGACCGGGGAGGGGCACGAACTGTTTTTT.

This chain connects TRBV19 to TRBJ2-7; 7 bases line up with TRBD1. J gave up 4 bases and V 1 base, and 7 bases lay outside the gene matches. Germline values: CDR1 LNHDA, CDR2 SQIVND (reference sequence). The CDR3 runs to 15 residues. The chain's CDR3 is CASSIATGVDYEQYF. The CDR3 DNA reads TGTGCCAGTAGTATAGCCACAGGGGTCGATTACGAGCAGTACTTC.